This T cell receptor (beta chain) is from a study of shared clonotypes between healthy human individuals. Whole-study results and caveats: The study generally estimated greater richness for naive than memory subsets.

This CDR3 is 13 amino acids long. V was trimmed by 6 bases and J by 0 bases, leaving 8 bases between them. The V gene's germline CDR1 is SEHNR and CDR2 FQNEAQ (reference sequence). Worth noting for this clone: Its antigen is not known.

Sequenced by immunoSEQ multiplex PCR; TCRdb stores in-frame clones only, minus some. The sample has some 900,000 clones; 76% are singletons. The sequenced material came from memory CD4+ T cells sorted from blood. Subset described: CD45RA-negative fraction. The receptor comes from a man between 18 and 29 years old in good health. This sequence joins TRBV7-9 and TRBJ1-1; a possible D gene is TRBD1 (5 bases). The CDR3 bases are TGTGCCAGCAGATCGACAGTGAACACTGAAGCTTTCTTT. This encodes CASRSTVNTEAFF.